What follows are 20 T cell receptor beta chains derived from one specimen sequenced in a study of early T cells in non-severe SARS-CoV-2 infection. Each CDR3 protein gets one entry after TCRdb re-called the 5' RACE reads with MiXCR. Counted here are some 46,000 distinct CDR3 sequences, over 5% occurring once; the ten biggest clones make up roughly 12%. What was sequenced was whole blood. Every receptor here comes from an adult who was a healthcare worker with PCR-confirmed SARS-CoV-2 infection or an uninfected control (not recorded which).

This clonotype was counted a few times. This chain links TRBV20-1 with TRBJ2-3, with 9 positions matching TRBD2. The V gene's germline CDR1 is DFQATT and CDR2 SNEGSKA (reference sequence). CDR3 length: 13 amino acids. Trimming removed 1 base from V and 7 bases from J; junction bases left unmatched: 3. CDR3 protein: CSARGLAGNTQYF. The CDR3 region has the DNA TGCAGTGCTAGAGGGCTAGCGGGAAATACGCAGTATTTT.

The sample holds many counts of this clonotype. The chain joins TRBV3-1 to TRBJ2-3; D not resolved. The CDR3 is made up of 14 amino acids. The germline V gene encodes CDR1 LGHDT and CDR2 YNNKEL (reference sequence). V shed 4 bases and J shed 5 bases, with 13 bases lying between them. For the CDR3, the DNA is TGTGCCAGCAGCCTCGATAGCCCCGAAGATACGCAGTATTTT. The encoded protein is CASSLDSPEDTQYF.

This clonotype has more than one count but fewer than ten. V gene TRBV11-2 combines with J gene TRBJ2-3; 8 bases fit TRBD1. After removal of 8 bases from V and 3 bases from J, the junction contained 10 bases not matched to a gene. Germline V CDR1 and CDR2: SGHAT, FQNNGV. The CDR3 consists of 15 residues. The CDR3 DNA reads TGTGCCAGCGCCCCGGGGACAGGCTGGACAGATACGCAGTATTTT. It yields the protein CASAPGTGWTDTQYF. Filled out from reference TRBV11-2 and TRBJ2-3, the complete variable domain reads EAGVAQSPRYKIIEKRQSVAFWCNPISGHATLYWYQQILGQGPKLLIQFQNNGVVDDSQLPKDRFSAERLKGVDSTLKIQPAKLEDSAVYLCASAPGTGWTDTQYFGPGTRLTVL.

A few counts support this clonotype. Its ends do not fully match the called genes, so a read error is possible. The genes are TRBV7-6 and TRBJ2-3, with TRBD2 matching over 8 bases. CDR1 is SGHVS and CDR2 is FNYEAQ in the germline V gene. This CDR3 spans 15 amino acids. The chain's CDR3 is CVSSLNGGGTDTQYF. CDR3 in DNA: TGTGTCAGCAGCTTAAACGGGGGGGGCACAGATACGCAGTATTTT.

The chain uses TRBV10-3 and TRBJ2-7; perhaps TRBD2 as D (5 bases). The ends were cut back, 10 bases at V and 2 bases at J, with 15 bases in the middle. CDR1 and CDR2 (germline): ENHRY, SYGVKD. The CDR3 is 13 amino acids. CDR3 loop: CATAGVAPYEQYF. The CDR3, as DNA: TGTGCCACCGCCGGGGTAGCCCCCTACGAGCAGTACTTC.

This clonotype was detected many times. The chain carries TRBV15 and TRBJ2-7; D might be TRBD1 (6 bases). Germline V CDR1 and CDR2: LNHNV, YYDKDF (reference sequence). The CDR3 spans 14 residues. V lost 3 bases, J lost 2 bases, and 11 bases lay in between. The CDR3 DNA follows: TGTGCCACCAGCAGGTTCAGGGGCCCCTACGAGCAGTACTTC. Its translation is CATSRFRGPYEQYF.

This clonotype was observed a few times. The genes are TRBV6-6 and TRBJ2-7; 7 nucleotides align to TRBD1. Germline values: CDR1 MNHNY, CDR2 SVGAGI (reference sequence). The CDR3 contains 15 residues. The V segment lost 5 bases and the J segment 0 bases; nucleotides outside the gene matches: 7. CDR3 amino acids: CASSKPGQNSYEQYF. DNA for the CDR3: TGTGCCAGCAGTAAACCGGGACAGAACTCCTACGAGCAGTACTTC.

This clonotype was counted ten times or more. The chain carries TRBV11-2 and TRBJ2-5; D uncertain. The CDR3 runs 14 residues. Trimming shortened V by 0 bases and J by 5 bases, and 10 bases separated the two germline ends. The germline V gene has CDR1 SGHAT and CDR2 FQNNGV. The CDR3 nucleotides are TGTGCCAGCAGCTTAGATCTCGGTTGGGAGACCCAGTACTTC. This encodes CASSLDLGWETQYF.

This clonotype was observed at least ten times. The chain recombines TRBV18 with TRBJ2-3; either TRBD1 or TRBD2 may supply D (5 bases each). The ends were cut back, 3 bases at V and 2 bases at J, with 12 bases in the middle. The CDR3 runs 15 residues. Germline V gene sequence: CDR1 KGHSH, CDR2 LQKENI. CDR3 DNA sequence: TGTGCCAGCTCACCTTCGGGACCCAACACAGATACGCAGTATTTT. Amino acids: CASSPSGPNTDTQYF.

This clonotype was recorded at least ten times. The chain links TRBV4-1 to TRBJ2-7; possibly TRBD1 for D (5 bases). V was trimmed by 3 bases and J by 3 bases, leaving 18 bases between them. This CDR3 comprises 16 residues. Germline V gene sequence: CDR1 MGHRA, CDR2 YSYEKL. CDR3 sequence (DNA): TGCGCCAGCAGCCAGGACACCGACTCAGTCTACTACGAGCAGTACTTC. Protein sequence: CASSQDTDSVYYEQYF.

This clonotype came up many times. The chain links TRBV20-1 to TRBJ2-1; 9 bases align to TRBD1. The germline gives CDR1 DFQATT, CDR2 SNEGSKA (reference sequence). V was pared by 6 bases and J by 8 bases, with 5 bases of the junction left unmatched. CDR3 length: 12 residues. CDR3 residues: CSATTGGHEQFF. DNA for the CDR3: TGCAGTGCGACCACAGGGGGCCATGAGCAGTTCTTC.

The table lists this clonotype with a few counts. The chain uses TRBV19 and TRBJ2-1; D is undetermined. V dropped 1 base and J dropped 0 bases, with 7 bases sitting between them. This CDR3 has 15 amino acids. Germline CDR1 reads LNHDA; CDR2 reads SQIVND (reference sequence). The CDR3 region has the DNA TGTGCCAGTAGTATAGGTGACACCTCCTACAATGAGCAGTTCTTC. It specifies CASSIGDTSYNEQFF.

The table lists this clonotype with many counts. The rearrangement joins TRBV6-5 to TRBJ2-7, with D possibly TRBD2 on 7 matching bases. The CDR3 loop spans 13 amino acids. The V gene's germline CDR1 is MNHEY and CDR2 SVGAGI. The germline V and J ends were trimmed by 2 bases and 3 bases, with 8 bases remaining between them. The chain's CDR3 is CASSYRGGYEQYF. The DNA of the CDR3 is TGTGCCAGCAGTTACAGGGGGGGCTACGAGCAGTACTTC.

This clonotype was seen ten or more times. This rearrangement joins TRBV7-2 to TRBJ2-4; tentative D call: TRBD1 (5 bases). Germline V gene data show CDR1 as SGHTA and CDR2 as FQGNSA. With 2 bases removed from V and 6 bases from J, the gap between germline ends came to 11 bases. The CDR3 sequence is 14 residues long. The CDR3 bases are TGTGCCAGCAGCTTATGGTTTAGGGGAAACATTCAGTACTTC. It encodes CASSLWFRGNIQYF.

Ten or more counts support this clonotype. This sequence joins TRBV29-1 and TRBJ1-1; no clear D. Trimming pared 0 bases from V and 0 bases from J, leaving 11 bases between. CDR1 and CDR2 (germline): SQVTM, ANQGSEA. The CDR3 length is 15 residues. The DNA for the CDR3 is TGCAGCGTTGAAGATCACATAGGGTTGAACACTGAAGCTTTCTTT. It codes for CSVEDHIGLNTEAFF.

Many counts were recorded for this clonotype. The V gene is TRBV5-1, the J gene TRBJ1-6; maybe TRBD1 (6 bases). V shed 2 bases and J shed 7 bases, with 10 bases lying between them. Germline CDR1 is SGHRS and CDR2 is YFSETQ. There are 14 residues in the CDR3. The CDR3 reads CASSLRTENSPLHF. The CDR3, as DNA: TGCGCCAGCAGCTTACGGACAGAAAATTCACCCCTCCACTTT.

The V call is TRBV5-1, the J call TRBJ2-5; D possibly matches TRBD1 or TRBD2 (5 bases each). The germline V gene has CDR1 SGHRS and CDR2 YFSETQ. Trimming removed 4 bases at V and 5 bases at J, with 18 bases between. The CDR3 length is 15 residues. The CDR3 region has the DNA TGCGCCAGCAGCCGGGCCGGGGCCGGGGAGGAGACCCAGTACTTC. Protein: CASSRAGAGEETQYF.

The table lists this clonotype with many counts. The chain joins TRBV11-2 to TRBJ2-5; D perhaps matches TRBD2 (5 bases). There are 17 residues in the CDR3. Deletions cut 7 bases from V and 8 bases from J, with 29 bases between. Germline lookup yields CDR1 SGHAT and CDR2 FQNNGV. The DNA for the CDR3 is TGTGCCAGCACCAACCCGGCGGGTAGTAGCCCTTTTGTAACCCAGTACTTC. Amino acid sequence: CASTNPAGSSPFVTQYF.

This clonotype was seen many times. V and J are TRBV6-5 and TRBJ1-2; tentatively, D is TRBD1 (6 bases). Germline V gene lookup returns CDR1 MNHEY and CDR2 SVGAGI. The V gene lost 8 bases and the J gene lost 7 bases, with 14 bases spanning the gap. The CDR3 is made up of 12 amino acids. CDR3 DNA: TGTGCCAGCGGCCAGGGGCGAGGTGGCTACACCTTC. Translating it yields CASGQGRGGYTF.

This clonotype was found many times. The gene calls are TRBV11-2 and TRBJ1-1; the match to TRBD1 covers 7 bases. CDR1 is SGHAT, CDR2 FQNNGV, per germline. The trim removed 5 bases at V and 6 bases at J, leaving 6 bases unmatched. CDR3 length equals 13 residues. The CDR3 here is CASSPGTVAEAFF. Written as DNA, the CDR3 is TGTGCCAGCAGCCCCGGGACAGTCGCTGAAGCTTTCTTT.